The 7 T cell receptor beta chains below all came from one sample that was sequenced in a study of shared clonotypes between healthy human individuals. Sequenced by immunoSEQ multiplex PCR; TCRdb stores in-frame clones only, minus some. The sample holds around 700,000 clones, around 72% seen once. Sequencing was carried out using memory CD4+ T cells sorted from blood. Subset here: CD45RA-negative fraction. These receptors all come from a woman in her thirties in good health.

The chain recombines TRBV6-1 with TRBJ1-1; weak D call: TRBD1 (5 bases). Germline CDR1 is MNHNS and CDR2 is SASEGT. CDR3 length: 14 residues. The V and J ends lost 3 bases and 4 bases respectively, with 12 bases between them. CDR3 protein: CASSDGAVLTEAFF. The CDR3, as DNA: TGTGCCAGCAGTGATGGGGCAGTCCTCACTGAAGCTTTCTTT.

This chain connects TRBV11-2 to TRBJ2-3; 8 bases agree with TRBD2. The CDR3 has 13 amino acids. V dropped 8 bases and J dropped 11; count of bases not matched to a gene: 12. Germline-derived CDR1 and CDR2 are SGHAT and FQNNGV. CDR3 DNA sequence: TGTGCCAGCTCCAACCTGGGGGCGGGGGGGCAGTATTTT. It yields the protein CASSNLGAGGQYF.

The chain couples TRBV29-1 to TRBJ2-5; perhaps TRBD2 as D (5 bases). The CDR3 extends over 15 amino acids. V gave up 0 bases and J gave up 4 bases, with 15 bases separating them. Germline assignment: CDR1 SQVTM and CDR2 ANQGSEA. Written as DNA, the CDR3 is TGCAGCGTTGAAGATCCCCGGGGTAGCCGAGAGACCCAGTACTTC. This gives the protein CSVEDPRGSRETQYF.

The chain joins TRBV5-1 to TRBJ2-7, with D unresolved. V lost 4 bases and J lost 2, with 22 bases in between. The CDR3 loop spans 17 amino acids. The germline V gene has CDR1 SGHRS and CDR2 YFSETQ. The CDR3 spells CASSEQPGTLVPYEQYF. The CDR3 bases are TGCGCCAGCAGCGAACAACCAGGAACATTAGTCCCCTACGAGCAGTACTTC. The variable domain in full, completed from reference TRBV5-1 and TRBJ2-7, reads KAGVTQTPRYLIKTRGQQVTLSCSPISGHRSVSWYQQTPGQGLQFLFEYFSETQRNKGNFPGRFSGRQFSNSRSEMNVSTLELGDSALYLCASSEQPGTLVPYEQYFGPGTRLTVT.

The chain has TRBV2 and TRBJ1-3; 7 bases line up with TRBD1. This CDR3 spans 16 amino acids. The junction had 11 bases not matched to a gene; V was cut back by 7 bases and J by 2 bases. Germline CDR1 reads SNHLY; CDR2 reads FYNNEI. As DNA, the CDR3 is TGTGCCAGCAAAGGGGGCAGGGTATCGCCTGGAAACACCATATATTTT. Protein sequence: CASKGGRVSPGNTIYF.

This chain links TRBV29-1 with TRBJ2-7, with 11 bases identical to TRBD1. From germline, CDR1 is SQVTM and CDR2 ANQGSEA. V shed 6 bases and J 4 bases; nucleotides not matched to a gene: 5. The CDR3 loop spans 13 amino acids. The CDR3 DNA is TGCAGCGTGGGACAGGGGGTTTTGTACGAGCAGTACTTC. It translates to CSVGQGVLYEQYF.

The rearrangement joins TRBV7-2 to TRBJ2-5; D unresolved. Germline CDR1 is SGHTA and CDR2 is FQGNSA. Trimming cost V 1 base and J 3 bases, with 12 bases left between them. The CDR3 runs to 15 residues. CDR3 DNA sequence: TGTGCCAGCAGCTTAGTTAGTCAGCTTAAAGAGACCCAGTACTTC. Residues: CASSLVSQLKETQYF.